These 4 T cell receptor beta chains were all obtained from the same sample, sequenced in a study of beta chain features in type 1 diabetes. The whole isolated RNA underwent reverse transcription, so sequencing captured expressed TCRB transcripts. Sequenced by immunoSEQ multiplex PCR; TCRdb stores in-frame clones only, minus some. The profile covers around 250,000 clones, with over 20% appearing a single time and 0.025% to 0.035% taken by the ten largest. Study conclusions and caveats: Shortening that was moderate but significant affected the TCRB CDR3s of Type 1 diabetes patients in all four CD4+ subsets.

The antigens of these receptors remain unknown. The material sequenced was naive CD4+ T cells from blood. The receptors derive from a woman aged 40-49 years with type 1 diabetes.

This clone was seen a few times. The chain couples TRBV9 to TRBJ2-7, with 7 bases matching TRBD1. V was clipped by 4 bases and J by 2 bases; unmatched bases: 9. This CDR3 has 15 residues. Germline CDR1 SGDLS, CDR2 YYNGEE. The CDR3 sequence is CASSLTGTEAYEQYF. The DNA for the CDR3 is TGTGCCAGCAGCCTTACCGGGACAGAGGCCTACGAGCAGTACTTC. The full variable domain, its missing parts supplied by reference TRBV9 and TRBJ2-7, is DSGVTQTPKHLITATGQRVTLRCSPRSGDLSVYWYQQSLDQGLQFLIQYYNGEERAKGNILERFSAQQFPDLHSELNLSSLELGDSALYFCASSLTGTEAYEQYFGPGTRLTVT.

The sample holds one count of this clone. Here the CDR3 reads CASSQRTGLNTEAFF. The CDR3 coding sequence is TGCGCCAGCAGCCAACGTACAGGGTTGAACACTGAAGCTTTCTTT. The chain carries TRBV4-3 and TRBJ1-1, with a weak D call TRBD1 (6 bases). The V gene's germline CDR1 is LGHNA and CDR2 YSLEER. This CDR3 has 15 amino acids. Trimming shortened V by 2 bases and J by 0 bases, and 10 bases separated the two germline ends.

V usage is TRBV7-9 and J usage is TRBJ2-3; no firm D call. CDR1 is SEHNR, CDR2 FQNEAQ, per germline (reference sequence). The CDR3 is 13 residues long. V was cut by 7 bases and J by 4 bases, with 12 bases left in between. CDR3: CASTSSAADTQYF. CDR3 nucleotides: TGTGCCAGCACCTCAAGCGCCGCAGATACGCAGTATTTT.

This clone was counted between two and nine times. This sample also contains other DNA sequences that code for the same CDR3. The chain combines TRBV5-1 with TRBJ2-5, with D tentatively TRBD1 (5 bases). Trimming removed 0 bases from V and 5 bases from J, with 8 bases in between. CDR1 and CDR2 (germline): SGHRS, YFSETQ. The CDR3 is 13 residues long. CDR3 sequence reads: CASSLGAGETQYF. The CDR3 region has the DNA TGCGCCAGCAGCTTGGGAGCAGGGGAGACCCAGTACTTC.